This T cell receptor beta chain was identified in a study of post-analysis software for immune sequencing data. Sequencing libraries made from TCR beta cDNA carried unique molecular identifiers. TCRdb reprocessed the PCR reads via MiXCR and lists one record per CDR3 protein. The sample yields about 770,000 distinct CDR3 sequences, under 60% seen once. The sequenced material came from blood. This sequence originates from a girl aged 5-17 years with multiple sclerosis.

The CDR3 sequence is CASSQWDPRTQYF. CDR3 in DNA: TGTGCCAGCAGTCAGTGGGACCCGCGTACGCAGTATTTT. The V call is TRBV6-2 or TRBV6-3, the J call TRBJ2-3, with D perhaps being TRBD1 or TRBD2 (5 bases each). Trimming removed 5 bases from V and 8 bases from J, with 14 bases in between. The CDR3 length is 13 residues. Germline loops: CDR1 MNHEY, CDR2 SVGEGT.